The next 3 T cell receptor beta chains were all read from a single sample in a study of blood T cell repertoires in COVID-19. Clones were sequenced by immunoSEQ multiplex PCR, and TCRdb holds only the in-frame ones, with some missing. The sample holds about 100,000 clones, around four fifths seen once. The sample consisted of peripheral blood. The receptors here all came from an older man with active or convalescent COVID-19.

The V gene is TRBV19, the J gene TRBJ1-2; the D is unclear. This CDR3 is built from 15 residues. CDR1 and CDR2 (germline): LNHDA, SQIVND (reference sequence). Trimming left V 1 base short and J 5 bases short, with 14 bases between. For the CDR3, the DNA is TGTGCCAGTAGTATAGTGGCAGGCCCTGAGTATGGCTACACCTTC. Its translation is CASSIVAGPEYGYTF.

CDR3 loop: CASSQGTATLSGANVLTF. In DNA, the CDR3 is TGTGCCAGCAGCCAAGGGACAGCTACCCTCTCTGGGGCCAACGTCCTGACTTTC. The chain employs TRBV3-1 (or the pseudogene TRBV3-2) and TRBJ2-6; D possibly corresponds to TRBD1 (6 bases). The length of the CDR3 is 18 residues. CDR1 is LGHDT, CDR2 YNNKEL, per germline (reference sequence). V lost 1 base, J lost 0 bases, and 13 bases lay in between.

The chain has TRBV4-3 and TRBJ1-2, with a weak D call TRBD1 (6 bases). Germline loops: CDR1 LGHNA, CDR2 YSLEER. The CDR3 spans 14 residues. Trimming stripped 2 bases from V and 4 bases from J, with 11 bases between. The CDR3 here is CASSQLGAFYGYTF. The CDR3 bases are TGCGCCAGCAGCCAATTGGGGGCTTTCTATGGCTACACCTTC.